The 4 T cell receptor beta chains below were found in one sample sequenced in a study of Ad26.COV2.S vaccination and SARS-CoV-2 variants. Clones were read by immunoSEQ multiplex PCR, and TCRdb kept only the in-frame ones, dropping some. The table has under 550,000 clones, around nine tenths seen once. Treatment noted: around 19 received Ad26.COV2.S at low or high dose, single or two shots; about five received placebo; per-sample allocation not given. Repertoires come from day 63 after the first vaccine or placebo injection. The material sequenced was peripheral blood, taken in a trial of Ad26.COV2.S vaccine versus placebo. These receptors were obtained from a person aged 18-60 years who received the Ad26.COV2.S COVID-19 vaccine or a placebo.

The CDR3: CAWGSGFDYEQYF. The CDR3 nucleotides are TGTGCCTGGGGCTCAGGGTTTGATTACGAGCAGTACTTC. This chain uses TRBV30 with TRBJ2-7; D perhaps matches TRBD1 (5 bases). There are 13 residues in the CDR3. V was pared by 5 bases and J by 4 bases, with 15 bases between. The V gene's germline CDR1 is GTSNPN and CDR2 SVGIG (reference sequence).

This clone showed up just a few times. The rearrangement links TRBV10-1 to TRBJ1-4; 8 bases fit TRBD1. The CDR3 has 18 residues. Unmatched junction bases numbered 14, after V lost 6 bases and J lost 2 bases. Germline loops: CDR1 WNHNN, CDR2 SYGVQD (reference sequence). The CDR3 here is CASSRDRPRLGTNEKLFF. CDR3 DNA sequence: TGCGCCAGCAGCCGGGACAGGCCACGCCTTGGCACTAATGAAAAACTGTTTTTT.

This clone was seen a single time. The rearrangement uses TRBV11-2 and TRBJ1-4, with 11 bases aligning to TRBD1. The CDR3 is made up of 14 amino acids. V lost 4 bases and J lost 8; bases outside the gene matches: 3. In germline, CDR1 is SGHAT, CDR2 FQNNGV. The CDR3 here is CASSWGQGGEKLFF. The DNA for the CDR3 is TGTGCCAGCAGCTGGGGACAGGGGGGGGAAAAACTGTTTTTT.

The V call is TRBV19, the J call TRBJ2-3, with no clear D. There are 14 residues in the CDR3. Germline lookup yields CDR1 LNHDA and CDR2 SQIVND (reference sequence). V was trimmed by 7 bases and J by 0 bases, leaving 11 bases between them. CDR3 DNA sequence: TGTGCCAGTAAGACACAGTCTAGCACAGATACGCAGTATTTT. Encoded protein: CASKTQSSTDTQYF.